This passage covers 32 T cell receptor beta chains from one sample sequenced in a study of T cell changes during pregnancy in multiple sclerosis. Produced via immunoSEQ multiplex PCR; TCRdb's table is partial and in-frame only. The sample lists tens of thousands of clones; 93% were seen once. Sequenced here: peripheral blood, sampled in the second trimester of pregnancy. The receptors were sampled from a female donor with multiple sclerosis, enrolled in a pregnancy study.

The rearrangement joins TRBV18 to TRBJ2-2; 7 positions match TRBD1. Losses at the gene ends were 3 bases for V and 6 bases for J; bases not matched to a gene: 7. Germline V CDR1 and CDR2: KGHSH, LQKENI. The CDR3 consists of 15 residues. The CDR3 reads CASSPLGQVPGELFF. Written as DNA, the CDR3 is TGTGCCAGCTCACCGCTAGGACAGGTTCCCGGGGAGCTGTTTTTT.

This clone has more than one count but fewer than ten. The CDR3 DNA is TGTGCCAGCAGCCCTGCGGGACAGCACACAGATACGCAGTATTTT. This encodes CASSPAGQHTDTQYF. V and J are TRBV4-2 and TRBJ2-3, with a possible D match to TRBD1 (7 bases). The V end lost 4 bases, the J end lost 2 bases, and 13 bases lay between the germline ends. This CDR3 has 15 residues. Germline CDR1 and CDR2: LGHNA and YNFKEQ.

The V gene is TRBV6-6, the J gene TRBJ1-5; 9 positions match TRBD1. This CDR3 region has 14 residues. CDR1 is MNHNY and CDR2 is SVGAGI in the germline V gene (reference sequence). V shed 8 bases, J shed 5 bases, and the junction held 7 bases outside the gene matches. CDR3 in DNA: TGTGCCAGCCGTGGACAGGGGCGGGATCAGCCCCAGCATTTT. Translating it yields CASRGQGRDQPQHF.

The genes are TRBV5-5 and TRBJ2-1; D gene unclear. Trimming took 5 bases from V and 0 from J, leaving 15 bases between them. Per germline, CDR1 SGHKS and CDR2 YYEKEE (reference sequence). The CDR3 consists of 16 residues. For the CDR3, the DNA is TGTGCCAGCAGTCCAGACAAACAACGCTCCTACAATGAGCAGTTCTTC. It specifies CASSPDKQRSYNEQFF. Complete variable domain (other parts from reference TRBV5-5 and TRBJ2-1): DAGVTQSPTHLIKTRGQQVTLRCSPISGHKSVSWYQQVLGQGPQFIFQYYEKEERGRGNFPDRFSARQFPNYSSELNVNALLLGDSALYLCASSPDKQRSYNEQFFGPGTRLTVL.

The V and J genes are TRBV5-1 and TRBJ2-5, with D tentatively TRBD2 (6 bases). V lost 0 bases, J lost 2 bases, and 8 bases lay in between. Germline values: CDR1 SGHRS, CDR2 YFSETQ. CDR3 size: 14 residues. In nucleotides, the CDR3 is TGCGCCAGCAGCTTGGCTGCGGGACAAGAGACCCAGTACTTC. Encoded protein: CASSLAAGQETQYF. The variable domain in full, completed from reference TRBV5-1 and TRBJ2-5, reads KAGVTQTPRYLIKTRGQQVTLSCSPISGHRSVSWYQQTPGQGLQFLFEYFSETQRNKGNFPGRFSGRQFSNSRSEMNVSTLELGDSALYLCASSLAAGQETQYFGPGTRLLVL.

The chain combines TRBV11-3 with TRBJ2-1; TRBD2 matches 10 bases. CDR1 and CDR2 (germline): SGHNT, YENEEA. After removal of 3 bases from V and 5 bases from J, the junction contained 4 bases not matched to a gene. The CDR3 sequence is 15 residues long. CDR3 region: CASSLGLARNNEQFF. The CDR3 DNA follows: TGTGCCAGCAGCTTGGGACTAGCGAGGAACAATGAGCAGTTCTTC. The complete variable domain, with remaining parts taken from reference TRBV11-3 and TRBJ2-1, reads EAGVVQSPRYKIIEKKQPVAFWCNPISGHNTLYWYLQNLGQGPELLIRYENEEAVDDSQLPKDRFSAERLKGVDSTLKIQPAELGDSAVYLCASSLGLARNNEQFFGPGTRLTVL.

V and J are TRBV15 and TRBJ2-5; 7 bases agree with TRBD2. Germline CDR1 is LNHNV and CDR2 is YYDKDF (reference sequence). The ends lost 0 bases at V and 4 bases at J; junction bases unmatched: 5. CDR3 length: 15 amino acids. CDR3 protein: CATSRDHGGVETQYF. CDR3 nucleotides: TGTGCCACCAGCAGAGACCATGGGGGGGTAGAGACCCAGTACTTC.

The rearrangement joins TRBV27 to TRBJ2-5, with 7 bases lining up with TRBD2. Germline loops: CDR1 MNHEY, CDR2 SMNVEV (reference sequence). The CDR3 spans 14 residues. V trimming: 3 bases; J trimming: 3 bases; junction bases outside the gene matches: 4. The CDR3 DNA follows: TGTGCCAGCAGTTTGTGGGCGGGAGAAGAGACCCAGTACTTC. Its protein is CASSLWAGEETQYF.

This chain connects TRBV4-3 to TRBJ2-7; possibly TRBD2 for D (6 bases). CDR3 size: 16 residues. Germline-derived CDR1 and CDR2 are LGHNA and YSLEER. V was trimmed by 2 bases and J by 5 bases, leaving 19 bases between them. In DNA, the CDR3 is TGCGCCAGCAGCCAAAGTAGCCGGGAGATAGGGAACGAGCAGTACTTC. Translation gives CASSQSSREIGNEQYF.

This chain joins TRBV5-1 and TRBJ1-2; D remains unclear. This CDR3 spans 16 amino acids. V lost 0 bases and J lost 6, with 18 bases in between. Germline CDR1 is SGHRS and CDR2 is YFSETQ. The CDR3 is CASSLGANVVLDGYTF. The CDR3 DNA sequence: TGCGCCAGCAGCTTGGGGGCCAACGTGGTATTAGATGGCTACACCTTC.

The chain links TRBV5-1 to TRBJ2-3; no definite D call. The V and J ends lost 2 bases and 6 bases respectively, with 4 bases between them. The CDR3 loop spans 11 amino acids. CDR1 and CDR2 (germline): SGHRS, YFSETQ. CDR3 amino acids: CASSFGDTQYF. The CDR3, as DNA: TGCGCCAGCAGCTTTGGCGATACGCAGTATTTT.

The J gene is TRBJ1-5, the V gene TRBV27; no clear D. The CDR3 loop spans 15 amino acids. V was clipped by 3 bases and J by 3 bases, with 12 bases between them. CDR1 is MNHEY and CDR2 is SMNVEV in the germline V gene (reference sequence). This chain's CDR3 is CASSLLGLTNQPQHF. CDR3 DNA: TGTGCCAGCAGTTTGCTAGGTCTCACCAATCAGCCCCAGCATTTT.

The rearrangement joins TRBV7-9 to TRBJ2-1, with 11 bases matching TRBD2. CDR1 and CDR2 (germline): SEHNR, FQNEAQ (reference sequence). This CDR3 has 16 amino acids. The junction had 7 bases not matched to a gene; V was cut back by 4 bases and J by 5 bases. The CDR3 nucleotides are TGTGCCAGCAGCTCAATAGCGGGAGGGCCGAACAATGAGCAGTTCTTC. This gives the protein CASSSIAGGPNNEQFF.

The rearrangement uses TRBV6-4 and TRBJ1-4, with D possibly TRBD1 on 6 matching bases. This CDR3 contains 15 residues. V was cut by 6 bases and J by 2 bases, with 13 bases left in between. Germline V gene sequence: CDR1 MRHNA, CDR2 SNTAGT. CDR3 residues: CASRASGATNEKLFF. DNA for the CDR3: TGTGCCAGCAGAGCCTCAGGGGCGACTAATGAAAAACTGTTTTTT.

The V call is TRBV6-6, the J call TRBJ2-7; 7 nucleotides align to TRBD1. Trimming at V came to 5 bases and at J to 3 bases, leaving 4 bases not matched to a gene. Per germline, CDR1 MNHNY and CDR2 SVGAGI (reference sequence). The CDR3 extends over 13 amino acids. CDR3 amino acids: CASSIQGNYEQYF. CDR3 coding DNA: TGTGCCAGCAGTATACAGGGGAACTACGAGCAGTACTTC.

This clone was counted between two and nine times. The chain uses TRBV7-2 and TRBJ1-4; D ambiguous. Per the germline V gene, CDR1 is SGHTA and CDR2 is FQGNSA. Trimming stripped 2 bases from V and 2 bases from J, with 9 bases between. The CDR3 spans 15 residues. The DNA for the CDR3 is TGTGCCAGCAGCTTACAGGTTCAGACTAATGAAAAACTGTTTTTT. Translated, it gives CASSLQVQTNEKLFF.

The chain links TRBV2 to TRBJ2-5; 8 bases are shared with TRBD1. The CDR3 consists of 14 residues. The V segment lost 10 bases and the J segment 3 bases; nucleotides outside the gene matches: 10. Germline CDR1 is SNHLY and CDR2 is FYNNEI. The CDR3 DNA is TGTGCCACCCAGCCGACAGGGGCCGAAGAGACCCAGTACTTC. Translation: CATQPTGAEETQYF.

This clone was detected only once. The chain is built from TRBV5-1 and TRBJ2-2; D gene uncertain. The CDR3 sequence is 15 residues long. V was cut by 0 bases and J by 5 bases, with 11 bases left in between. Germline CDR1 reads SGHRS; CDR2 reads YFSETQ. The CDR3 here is CASSLGPPFTGELFF. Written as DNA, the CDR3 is TGCGCCAGCAGCTTGGGGCCCCCTTTTACCGGGGAGCTGTTTTTT.

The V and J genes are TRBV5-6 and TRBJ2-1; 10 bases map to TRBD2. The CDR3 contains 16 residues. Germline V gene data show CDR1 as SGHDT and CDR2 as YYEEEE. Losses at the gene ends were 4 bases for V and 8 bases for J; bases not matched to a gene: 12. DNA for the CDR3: TGTGCCAGCAGCGGATTAGCGGGAGGCCTTTTAGATGAGCAGTTCTTC. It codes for CASSGLAGGLLDEQFF.

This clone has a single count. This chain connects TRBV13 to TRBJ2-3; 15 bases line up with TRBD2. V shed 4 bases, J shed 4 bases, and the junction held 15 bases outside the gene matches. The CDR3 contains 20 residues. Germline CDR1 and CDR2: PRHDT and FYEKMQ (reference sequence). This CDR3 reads CASSSYKRTSGRAVADTQYF. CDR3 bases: TGTGCCAGCAGCTCCTACAAGAGGACTAGCGGGAGGGCCGTCGCAGATACGCAGTATTTT.

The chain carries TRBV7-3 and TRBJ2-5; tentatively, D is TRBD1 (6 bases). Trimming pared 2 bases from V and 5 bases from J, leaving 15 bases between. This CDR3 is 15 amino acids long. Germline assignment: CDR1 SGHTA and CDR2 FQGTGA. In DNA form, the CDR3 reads TGTGCCAGCAGCTTAGGGGGCAGGGGCCAGGAGACCCAGTACTTC. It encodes CASSLGGRGQETQYF.

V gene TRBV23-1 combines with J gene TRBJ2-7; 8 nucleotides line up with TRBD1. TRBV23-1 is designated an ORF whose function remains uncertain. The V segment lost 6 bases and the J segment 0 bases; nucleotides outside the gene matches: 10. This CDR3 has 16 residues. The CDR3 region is CASRDTGGRTSYEQYF. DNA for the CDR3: TGCGCCAGCAGAGACACAGGGGGGAGAACCTCCTACGAGCAGTACTTC.

For the CDR3, the DNA is TGTGCCAGCAGCTGGGCCATGAACACTGAAGCTTTCTTT. It is translated as CASSWAMNTEAFF. The chain combines TRBV11-2 with TRBJ1-1; D is unclear. The V end was cut by 4 bases, the J end by 0 bases, with 6 bases between. Germline CDR1 is SGHAT and CDR2 is FQNNGV. The CDR3 runs 13 residues.

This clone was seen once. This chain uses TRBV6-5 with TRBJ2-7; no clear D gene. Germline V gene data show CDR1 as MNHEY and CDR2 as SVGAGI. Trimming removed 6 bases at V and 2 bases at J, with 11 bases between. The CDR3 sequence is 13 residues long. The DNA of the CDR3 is TGTGCCAGCAGACCAGACGGAGCCTACGAGCAGTACTTC. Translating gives CASRPDGAYEQYF.

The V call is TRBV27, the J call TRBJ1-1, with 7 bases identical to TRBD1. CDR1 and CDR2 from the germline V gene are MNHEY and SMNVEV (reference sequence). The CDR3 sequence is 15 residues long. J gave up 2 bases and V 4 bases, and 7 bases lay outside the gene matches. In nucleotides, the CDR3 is TGTGCCAGCAGTTCCACGTGGACAGGAAACACTGAAGCTTTCTTT. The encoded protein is CASSSTWTGNTEAFF.

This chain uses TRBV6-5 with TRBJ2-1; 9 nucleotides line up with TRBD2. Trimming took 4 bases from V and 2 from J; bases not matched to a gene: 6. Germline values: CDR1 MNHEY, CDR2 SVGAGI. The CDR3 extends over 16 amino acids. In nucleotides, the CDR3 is TGTGCCAGCAGTTTAACCGCGGGAGGGGCCTACAATGAGCAGTTCTTC. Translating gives CASSLTAGGAYNEQFF.

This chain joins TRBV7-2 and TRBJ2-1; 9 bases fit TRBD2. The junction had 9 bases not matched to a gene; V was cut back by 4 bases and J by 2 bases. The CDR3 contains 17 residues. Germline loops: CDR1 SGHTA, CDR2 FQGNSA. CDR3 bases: TGTGCCAGCAGCTCACTGGGCGGGAGGGCCCCCTACAATGAGCAGTTCTTC. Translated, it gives CASSSLGGRAPYNEQFF.

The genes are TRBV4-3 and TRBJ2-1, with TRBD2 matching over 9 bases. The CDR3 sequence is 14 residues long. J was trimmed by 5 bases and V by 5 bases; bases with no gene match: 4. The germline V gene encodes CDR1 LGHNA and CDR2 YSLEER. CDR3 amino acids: CASSWASGDNEQFF. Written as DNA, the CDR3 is TGCGCCAGCAGCTGGGCTAGCGGGGACAATGAGCAGTTCTTC.

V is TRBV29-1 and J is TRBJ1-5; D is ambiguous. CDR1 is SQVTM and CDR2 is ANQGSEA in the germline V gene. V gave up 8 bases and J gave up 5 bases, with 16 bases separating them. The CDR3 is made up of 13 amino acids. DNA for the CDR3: TGCAGCTTTTCAACGGGGATCGATCAGCCCCAGCATTTT. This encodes CSFSTGIDQPQHF.

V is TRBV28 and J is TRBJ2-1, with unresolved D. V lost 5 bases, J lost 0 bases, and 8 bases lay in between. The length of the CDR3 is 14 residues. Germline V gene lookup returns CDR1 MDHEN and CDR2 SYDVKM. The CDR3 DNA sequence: TGTGCCAGCAGTGCGTTATACTCCTACAATGAGCAGTTCTTC. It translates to CASSALYSYNEQFF.

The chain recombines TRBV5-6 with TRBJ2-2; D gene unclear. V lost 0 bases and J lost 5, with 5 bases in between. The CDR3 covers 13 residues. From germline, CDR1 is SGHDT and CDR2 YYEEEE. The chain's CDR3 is CASSLVRTGELFF. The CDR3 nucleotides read TGTGCCAGCAGCTTGGTACGGACCGGGGAGCTGTTTTTT.

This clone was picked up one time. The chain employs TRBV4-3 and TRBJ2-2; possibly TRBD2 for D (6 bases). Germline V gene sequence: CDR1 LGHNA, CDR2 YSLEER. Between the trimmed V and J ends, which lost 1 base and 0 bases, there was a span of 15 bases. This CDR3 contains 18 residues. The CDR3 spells CASSQANLRTTNTGELFF. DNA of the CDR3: TGCGCCAGCAGCCAAGCTAACCTGAGGACTACGAACACCGGGGAGCTGTTTTTT.